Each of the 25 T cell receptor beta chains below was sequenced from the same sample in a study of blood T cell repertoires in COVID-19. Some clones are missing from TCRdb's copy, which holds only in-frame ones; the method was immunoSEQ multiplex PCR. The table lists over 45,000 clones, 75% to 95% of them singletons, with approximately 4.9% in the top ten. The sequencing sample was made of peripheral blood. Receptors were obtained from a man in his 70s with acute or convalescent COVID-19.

The CDR3 DNA is TGTGCCAGCAGCCAAGATAAACATGACAGGGGAACGTACGGCTACACCTTC. Residues: CASSQDKHDRGTYGYTF. This chain joins TRBV3-1 (or the pseudogene TRBV3-2) and TRBJ1-2; TRBD1 matches at 8 bases. The CDR3 is 17 residues long. CDR1 LGHDT and CDR2 YNNKEL come from the germline V gene (reference sequence). V was clipped by 0 bases and J by 8 bases; unmatched bases: 14.

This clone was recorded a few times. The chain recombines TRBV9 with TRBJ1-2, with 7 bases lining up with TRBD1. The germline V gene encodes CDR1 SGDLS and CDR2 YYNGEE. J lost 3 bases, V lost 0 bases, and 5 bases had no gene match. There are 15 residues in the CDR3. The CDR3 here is CASSVGPGGDYGYTF. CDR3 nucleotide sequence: TGTGCCAGCAGCGTAGGTCCAGGGGGAGACTATGGCTACACCTTC.

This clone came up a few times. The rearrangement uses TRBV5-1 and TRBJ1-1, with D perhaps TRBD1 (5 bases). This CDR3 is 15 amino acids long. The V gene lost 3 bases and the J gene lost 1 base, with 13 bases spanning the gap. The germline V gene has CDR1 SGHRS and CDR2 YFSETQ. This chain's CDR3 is CASSSTLDKNTEAFF. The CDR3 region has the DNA TGCGCCAGCAGCTCCACCCTGGACAAGAACACTGAAGCTTTCTTT.

The CDR3, as DNA: TGTGCCAGCAGTTCCACATTCATAGGGGATGGTCTAAATGAGACCCAGTACTTC. It specifies CASSSTFIGDGLNETQYF. The chain employs TRBV27 and TRBJ2-5, with TRBD1 as a possible D gene (5 bases). Looked up from germline, CDR1 is MNHEY and CDR2 is SMNVEV (reference sequence). V shed 4 bases and J shed 5 bases, with 26 bases lying between them. The CDR3 is made up of 18 amino acids.

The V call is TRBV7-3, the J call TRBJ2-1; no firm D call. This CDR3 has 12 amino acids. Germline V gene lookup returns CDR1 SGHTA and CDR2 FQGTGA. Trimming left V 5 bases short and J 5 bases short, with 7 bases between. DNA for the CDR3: TGTGCCAGCAGCCAACGGGACAATGAGCAGTTCTTC. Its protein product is CASSQRDNEQFF. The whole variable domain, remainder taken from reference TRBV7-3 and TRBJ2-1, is GAGVSQTPSNKVTEKGKYVELRCDPISGHTALYWYRQSLGQGPEFLIYFQGTGAADDSGLPNDRFFAVRPEGSVSTLKIQRTERGDSAVYLCASSQRDNEQFFGPGTRLTVL.

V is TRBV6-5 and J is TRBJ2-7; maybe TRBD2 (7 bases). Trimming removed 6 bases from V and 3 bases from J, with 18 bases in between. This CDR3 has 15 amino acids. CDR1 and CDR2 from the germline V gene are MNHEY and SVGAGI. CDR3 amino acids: CASRKLQGGGYEQYF. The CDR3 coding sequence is TGTGCCAGCAGGAAATTACAGGGAGGGGGCTACGAGCAGTACTTC.

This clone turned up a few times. CDR3 protein: CASRFVGTGDGYTF. In DNA, the CDR3 is TGCGCCAGCAGATTTGTAGGGACAGGGGACGGCTACACCTTC. The chain carries TRBV5-1 and TRBJ1-2; 10 positions match TRBD1. CDR1 is SGHRS and CDR2 is YFSETQ in the germline V gene. Unmatched junction bases numbered 9, after V lost 5 bases and J lost 8 bases. The CDR3 spans 14 residues. Looking up the rest from reference TRBV5-1 and TRBJ1-2 gives the full variable domain: KAGVTQTPRYLIKTRGQQVTLSCSPISGHRSVSWYQQTPGQGLQFLFEYFSETQRNKGNFPGRFSGRQFSNSRSEMNVSTLELGDSALYLCASRFVGTGDGYTFGSGTRLTVV.

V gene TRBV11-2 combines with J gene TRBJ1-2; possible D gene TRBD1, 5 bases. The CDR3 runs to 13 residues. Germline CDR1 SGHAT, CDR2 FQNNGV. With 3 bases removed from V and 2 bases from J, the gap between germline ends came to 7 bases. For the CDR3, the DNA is TGTGCCAGCAGCTTGGGGGGGAACTATGGCTACACCTTC. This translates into CASSLGGNYGYTF.

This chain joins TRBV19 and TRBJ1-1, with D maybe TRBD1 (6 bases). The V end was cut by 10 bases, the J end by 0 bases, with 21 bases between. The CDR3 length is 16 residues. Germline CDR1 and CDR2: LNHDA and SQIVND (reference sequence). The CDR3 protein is CATSHRAVLMNTEAFF. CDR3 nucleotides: TGTGCCACCTCCCACAGGGCTGTTCTCATGAACACTGAAGCTTTCTTT.

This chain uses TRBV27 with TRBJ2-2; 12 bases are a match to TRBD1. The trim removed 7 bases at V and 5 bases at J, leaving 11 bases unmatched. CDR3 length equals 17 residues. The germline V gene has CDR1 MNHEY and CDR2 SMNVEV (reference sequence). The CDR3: CASTLRPGQGATGELFF. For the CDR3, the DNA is TGTGCCAGCACCCTAAGGCCGGGACAGGGGGCGACCGGGGAGCTGTTTTTT.

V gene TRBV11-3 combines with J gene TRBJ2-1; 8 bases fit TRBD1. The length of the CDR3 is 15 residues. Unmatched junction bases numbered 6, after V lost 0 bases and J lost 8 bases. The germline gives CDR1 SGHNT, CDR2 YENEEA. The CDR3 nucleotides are TGTGCCAGCAGCTTAGATAGTCAGGGGGCCTATGAGCAGTTCTTC. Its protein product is CASSLDSQGAYEQFF.

CDR3 protein: CASRLGGSSYEQYF. DNA for the CDR3: TGTGCCAGCAGATTGGGAGGGAGCTCCTACGAGCAGTACTTC. This chain links TRBV11-1 with TRBJ2-7, with 7 bases fitting TRBD2. Trimming cost V 6 bases and J 0 bases; bases outside gene matches: 5. The CDR3 spans 14 residues. Germline V gene data show CDR1 as SGHAT and CDR2 as FQDESV (reference sequence).

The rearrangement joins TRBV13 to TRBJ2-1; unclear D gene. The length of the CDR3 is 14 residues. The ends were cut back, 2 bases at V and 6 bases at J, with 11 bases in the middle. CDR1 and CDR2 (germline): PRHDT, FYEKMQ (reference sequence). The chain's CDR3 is CASSLSGSTNEQFF. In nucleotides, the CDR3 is TGTGCCAGCAGCTTATCAGGATCTACCAATGAGCAGTTCTTC. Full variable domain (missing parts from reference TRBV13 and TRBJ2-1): AAGVIQSPRHLIKEKRETATLKCYPIPRHDTVYWYQQGPGQDPQFLISFYEKMQSDKGSIPDRFSAQQFSDYHSELNMSSLELGDSALYFCASSLSGSTNEQFFGPGTRLTVL.

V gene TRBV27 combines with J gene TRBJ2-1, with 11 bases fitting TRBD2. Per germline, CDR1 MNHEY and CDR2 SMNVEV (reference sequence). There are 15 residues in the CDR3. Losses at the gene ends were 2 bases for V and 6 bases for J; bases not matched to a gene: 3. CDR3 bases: TGTGCCAGCAGTTTACCAACTAGCGGGGGCAATGAGCAGTTCTTC. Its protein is CASSLPTSGGNEQFF.

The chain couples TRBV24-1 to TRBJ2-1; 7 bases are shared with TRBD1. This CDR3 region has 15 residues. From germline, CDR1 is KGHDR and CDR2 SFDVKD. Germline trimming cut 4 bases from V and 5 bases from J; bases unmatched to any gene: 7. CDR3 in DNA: TGTGCCACCAGTGAAAACAGGGGACGAAACAATGAGCAGTTCTTC. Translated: CATSENRGRNNEQFF.

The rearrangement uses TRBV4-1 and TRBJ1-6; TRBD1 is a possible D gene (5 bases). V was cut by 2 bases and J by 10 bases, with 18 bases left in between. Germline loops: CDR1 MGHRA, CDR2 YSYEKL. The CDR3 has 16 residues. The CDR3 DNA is TGCGCCAGCAGCCAATACGGGACTTGGTCCCTCTCACCCCTCCACTTT. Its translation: CASSQYGTWSLSPLHF.

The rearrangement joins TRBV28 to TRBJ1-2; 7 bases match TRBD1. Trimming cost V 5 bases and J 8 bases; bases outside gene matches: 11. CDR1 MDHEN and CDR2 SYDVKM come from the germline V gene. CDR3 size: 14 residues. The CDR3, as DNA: TGTGCCAGCAGTCCTAAGACAGGGTCTAAGGGCTACACCTTC. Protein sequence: CASSPKTGSKGYTF.

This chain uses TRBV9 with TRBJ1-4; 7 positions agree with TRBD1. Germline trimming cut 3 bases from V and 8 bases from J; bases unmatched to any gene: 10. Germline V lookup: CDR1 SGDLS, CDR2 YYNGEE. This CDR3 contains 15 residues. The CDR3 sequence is CASSGSGTALEKLFF. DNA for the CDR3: TGTGCCAGCAGCGGATCCGGGACAGCCCTAGAAAAACTGTTTTTT.

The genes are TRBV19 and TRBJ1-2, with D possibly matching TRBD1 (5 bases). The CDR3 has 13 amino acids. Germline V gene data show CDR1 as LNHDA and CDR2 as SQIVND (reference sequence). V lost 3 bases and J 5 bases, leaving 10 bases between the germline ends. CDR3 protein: CASSIEYRYGYTF. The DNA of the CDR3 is TGTGCCAGTAGTATTGAATACAGGTATGGCTACACCTTC.

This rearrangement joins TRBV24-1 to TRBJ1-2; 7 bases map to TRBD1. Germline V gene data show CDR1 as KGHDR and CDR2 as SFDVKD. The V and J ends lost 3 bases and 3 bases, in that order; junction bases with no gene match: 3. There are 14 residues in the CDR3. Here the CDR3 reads CATSDGGQYYGYTF. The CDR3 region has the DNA TGTGCCACCAGTGATGGGGGACAGTACTATGGCTACACCTTC.

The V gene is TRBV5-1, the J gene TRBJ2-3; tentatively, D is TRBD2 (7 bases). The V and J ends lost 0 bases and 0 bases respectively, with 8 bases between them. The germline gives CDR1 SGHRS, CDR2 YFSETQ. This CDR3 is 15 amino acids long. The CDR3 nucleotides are TGCGCCAGCAGCTTGGAGGGGGGGAGCACAGATACGCAGTATTTT. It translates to CASSLEGGSTDTQYF. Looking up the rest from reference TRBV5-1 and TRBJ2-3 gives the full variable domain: KAGVTQTPRYLIKTRGQQVTLSCSPISGHRSVSWYQQTPGQGLQFLFEYFSETQRNKGNFPGRFSGRQFSNSRSEMNVSTLELGDSALYLCASSLEGGSTDTQYFGPGTRLTVL.

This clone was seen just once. CDR3 nucleotide sequence: TGTGCCAGCAGTTTACAGGTGAATCAGCCCCAGCATTTT. Amino acids: CASSLQVNQPQHF. The V call is TRBV6-2 or TRBV6-3, the J call TRBJ1-5, with D possibly TRBD1 on 5 matching bases. V was trimmed by 4 bases and J by 4 bases, leaving 8 bases between them. Looked up from germline, CDR1 is MNHEY and CDR2 is SVGEGT. The CDR3 loop spans 13 amino acids.

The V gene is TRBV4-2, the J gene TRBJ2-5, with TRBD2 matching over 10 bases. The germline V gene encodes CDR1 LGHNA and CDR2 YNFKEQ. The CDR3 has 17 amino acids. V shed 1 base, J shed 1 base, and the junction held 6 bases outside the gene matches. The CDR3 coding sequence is TGTGCCAGCAGCCAAGGGGGGTCTAGCGGGGGCCAAGAGACCCAGTACTTC. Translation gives CASSQGGSSGGQETQYF.

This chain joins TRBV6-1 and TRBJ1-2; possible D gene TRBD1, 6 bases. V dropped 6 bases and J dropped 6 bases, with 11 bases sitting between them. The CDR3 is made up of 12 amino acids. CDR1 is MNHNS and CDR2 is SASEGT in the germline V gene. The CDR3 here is CASSNRVNGYTF. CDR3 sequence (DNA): TGTGCCAGCAGCAACAGGGTTAATGGCTACACCTTC.

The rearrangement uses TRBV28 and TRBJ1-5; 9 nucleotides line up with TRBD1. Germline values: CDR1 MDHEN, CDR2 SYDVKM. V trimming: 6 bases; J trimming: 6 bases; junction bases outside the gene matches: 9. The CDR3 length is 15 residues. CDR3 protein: CASSQRDRAVQPQHF. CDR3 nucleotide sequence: TGTGCCAGCAGCCAAAGGGACAGGGCGGTTCAGCCCCAGCATTTT.